The entry that follows covers one T cell receptor beta chain sequence. Its antigen has not been determined. No much larger clone exists at a distance of one base, and base qualities are not known. A second Seattle source provided samples from volunteer blood donors who had recovered from COVID-19. The collaborating institutions used their own protocols to collect whole blood in K2EDTA tubes. For TCRbeta analysis, collaborators shipped samples in one of three forms: frozen whole blood, isolated PBMCs, or DNA extracted from either of those sample types. From cysteine to phenylalanine, the CDR3 is 11 amino acids long. The retained sequence is limited to the CDR3, 33 bases, with the frame set at the first base. From a lookup of the germline V gene (reference sequence), CDR1 and CDR2 are SEHNR and FQNEAQ. The V and J ends are trimmed by 4 bases and 7 bases, leaving 5 bases between them. These data are taken from a study of blood T cell repertoires in COVID-19 (dated by TCRdb to 2020 to 2022). For the wider study: Samples covering the acute and convalescent phases of COVID-19 were provided by collaborators in the United States, Italy and Spain. The prospective study material was composed of cDNA or gDNA derived from T cells, B-cell-depleted T cells, or PBMCs. The dataset comprised deeply sampled blood TCRbeta repertoires from subjects exposed to, actively infected with, or recovered from COVID-19. The repertoires were made available in a free public database intended to serve as a resource for research on the immune response to SARS-CoV-2. Samples came from the ongoing ImmuneRACE study (first 160 participants) plus 1,254 subjects from 6 global collaborators. A de-identified subject ID, COVID-19 status, age in years and sex were almost always included in the sample metadata. HLA class I and class II types, where available, came from metadata supplied by the sample provider rather than from assay-based typing.

TCRbeta CDR3 regions were amplified from genomic DNA using the immunoSEQ Assay, a bias-controlled multiplex PCR. Concerning the study's data processing: Nucleated cell counts per sample were estimated from amplification of reference gene primers within the assay. To quantify the absolute abundance of each unique TCRbeta CDR3 rearrangement, sequence reads were collapsed and filtered. Productive Simpson clonality was computed per sample as the square root of Simpson's diversity index over productive rearrangements. Sourced from immuneACCESS, this table was stored by TCRdb with only in-frame sequences that have V and J called. A share of the clones is absent; for the studies checked, an unresolved V gene accounts for under half, and the remainder has no known explanation. That table supplies the V and J calls and clone size; D and trimming were determined from the DNA. In this sample the table shows around 260,000 clones, 75% to 90% of which occur a single time. The leading ten clones occupy roughly 0.92% of the sample.

Overall study outcomes, separate from this receptor: Clinical and demographic metadata were provided uncurated, with the amount varying by source and participant.

Sequencing was carried out using peripheral blood. This receptor was taken from a woman aged 40-49 years who had recovered from COVID-19. This chain joins TRBV7-9 to TRBJ2-1, with no confidently assigned D gene. The CDR3 has the sequence CASSSSNEQFF. The DNA sequence is as follows: TGTGCCAGCAGCTCTTCGAATGAGCAGTTCTTC. The entire variable domain, with the stretches around the CDR3 drawn from the reference TRBV7-9 and TRBJ2-1 proteins, is DTGVSQNPRHKITKRGQNVTFRCDPISEHNRLYWYRQTLGQGPEFLTYFQNEAQLEKSRLLSDRFSAERPKGSFSTLEIQRTEQGDSAMYLCASSSSNEQFFGPGTRLTVL.